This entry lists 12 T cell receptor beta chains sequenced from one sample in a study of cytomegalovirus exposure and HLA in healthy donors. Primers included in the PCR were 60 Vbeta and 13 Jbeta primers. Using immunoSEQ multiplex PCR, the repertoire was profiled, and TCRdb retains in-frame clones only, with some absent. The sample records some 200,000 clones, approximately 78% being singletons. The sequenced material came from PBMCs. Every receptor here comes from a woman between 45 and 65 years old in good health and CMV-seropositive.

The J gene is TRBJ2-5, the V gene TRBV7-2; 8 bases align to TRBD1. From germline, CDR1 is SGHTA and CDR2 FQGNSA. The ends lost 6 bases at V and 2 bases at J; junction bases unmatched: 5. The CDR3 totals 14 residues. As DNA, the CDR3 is TGTGCCAGCAGTTTTAGGACAGGGCAAGAGACCCAGTACTTC. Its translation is CASSFRTGQETQYF.

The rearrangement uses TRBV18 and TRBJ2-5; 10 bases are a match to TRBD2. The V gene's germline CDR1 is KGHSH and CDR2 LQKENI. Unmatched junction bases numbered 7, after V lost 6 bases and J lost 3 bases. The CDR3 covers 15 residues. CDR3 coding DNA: TGTGCCAGCTCCCCGCGGCTAGCGGGAGAAGAGACCCAGTACTTC. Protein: CASSPRLAGEETQYF.

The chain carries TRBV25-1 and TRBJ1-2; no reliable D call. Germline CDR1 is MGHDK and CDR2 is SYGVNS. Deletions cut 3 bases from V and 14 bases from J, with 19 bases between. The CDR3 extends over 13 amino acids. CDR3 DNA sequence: TGTGCCAGCAGTGATGACTTTAAGTCGCGTTCGACCTTC. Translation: CASSDDFKSRSTF.

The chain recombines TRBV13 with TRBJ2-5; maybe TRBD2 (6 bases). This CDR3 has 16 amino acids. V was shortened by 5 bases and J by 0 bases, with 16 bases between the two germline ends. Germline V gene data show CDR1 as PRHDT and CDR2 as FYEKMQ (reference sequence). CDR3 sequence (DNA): TGTGCCAGCAGCCATGGACTATCCCCGTACCAAGAGACCCAGTACTTC. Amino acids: CASSHGLSPYQETQYF.

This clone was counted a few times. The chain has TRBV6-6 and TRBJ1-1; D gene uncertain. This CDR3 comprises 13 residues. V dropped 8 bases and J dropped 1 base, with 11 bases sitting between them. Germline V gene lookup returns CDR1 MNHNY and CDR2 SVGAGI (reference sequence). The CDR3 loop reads CASFTPPNTEAFF. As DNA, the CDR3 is TGTGCCAGCTTTACACCGCCGAACACTGAAGCTTTCTTT.

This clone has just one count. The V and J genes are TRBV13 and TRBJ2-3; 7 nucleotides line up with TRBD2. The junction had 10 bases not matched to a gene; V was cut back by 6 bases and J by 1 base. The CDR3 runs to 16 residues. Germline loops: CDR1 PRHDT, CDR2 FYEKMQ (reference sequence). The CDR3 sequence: CASSKWREIGTDTQYF. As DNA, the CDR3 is TGTGCCAGCAGTAAATGGCGGGAGATTGGCACAGATACGCAGTATTTT.

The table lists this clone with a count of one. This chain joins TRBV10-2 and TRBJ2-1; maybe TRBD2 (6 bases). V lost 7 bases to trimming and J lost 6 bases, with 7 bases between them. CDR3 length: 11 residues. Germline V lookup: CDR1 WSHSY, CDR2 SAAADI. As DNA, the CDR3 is TGCGCCAGCACCGGGGGCAATGAGCAGTTCTTC. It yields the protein CASTGGNEQFF.

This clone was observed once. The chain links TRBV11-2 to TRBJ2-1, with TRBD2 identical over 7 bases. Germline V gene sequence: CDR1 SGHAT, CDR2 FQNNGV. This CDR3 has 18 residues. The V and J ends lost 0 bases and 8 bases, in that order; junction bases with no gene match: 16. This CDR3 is CASSLELMASGGSDEQFF. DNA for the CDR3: TGTGCCAGCAGCTTAGAACTAATGGCTAGCGGTGGCTCGGATGAGCAGTTCTTC. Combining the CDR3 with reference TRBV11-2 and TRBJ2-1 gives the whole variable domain EAGVAQSPRYKIIEKRQSVAFWCNPISGHATLYWYQQILGQGPKLLIQFQNNGVVDDSQLPKDRFSAERLKGVDSTLKIQPAKLEDSAVYLCASSLELMASGGSDEQFFGPGTRLTVL.

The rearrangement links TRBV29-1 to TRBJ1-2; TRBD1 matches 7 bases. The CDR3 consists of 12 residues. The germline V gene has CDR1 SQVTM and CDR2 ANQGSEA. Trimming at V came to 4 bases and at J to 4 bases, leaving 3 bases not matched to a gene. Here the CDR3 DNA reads TGCAGCGTTGTGGACAGGACCTATGGCTACACCTTC. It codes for CSVVDRTYGYTF. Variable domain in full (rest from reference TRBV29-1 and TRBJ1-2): SAVISQKPSRDICQRGTSLTIQCQVDSQVTMMFWYRQQPGQSLTLIATANQGSEATYESGFVIDKFPISRPNLTFSTLTVSNMSPEDSSIYLCSVVDRTYGYTFGSGTRLTVV.

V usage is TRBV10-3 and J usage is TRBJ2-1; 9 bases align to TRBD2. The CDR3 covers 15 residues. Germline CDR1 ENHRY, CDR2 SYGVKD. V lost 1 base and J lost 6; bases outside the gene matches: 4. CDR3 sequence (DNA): TGTGCCATCAGTGAGTGGACTAGCGATGGCAATGAGCAGTTCTTC. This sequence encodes CAISEWTSDGNEQFF.

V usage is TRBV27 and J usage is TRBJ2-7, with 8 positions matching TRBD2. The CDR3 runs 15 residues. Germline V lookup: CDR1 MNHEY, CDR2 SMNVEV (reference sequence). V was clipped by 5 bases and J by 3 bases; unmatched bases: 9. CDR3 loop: CASSPLTSAHYEQYF. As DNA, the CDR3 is TGTGCCAGCAGTCCCCTGACTAGCGCACACTACGAGCAGTACTTC.

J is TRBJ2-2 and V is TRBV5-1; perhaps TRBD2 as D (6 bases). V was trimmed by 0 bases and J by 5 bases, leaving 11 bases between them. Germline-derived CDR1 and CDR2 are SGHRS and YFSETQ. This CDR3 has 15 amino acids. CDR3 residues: CASSLAGEGTGELFF. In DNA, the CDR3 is TGCGCCAGCAGCTTGGCGGGAGAAGGAACCGGGGAGCTGTTTTTT.